This record looks at one T cell receptor beta chain sequence and its context. This clonotype is regarded as medium-sized (0.01 to 0.1%). Its cognate antigen has yet to be identified. No per-base quality is available; no much larger clone lies one base away. The source of the sample is a study of immune aging and cytomegalovirus after organ transplant (dated by TCRdb to the early 2020s). Notes on the research overall: Every transplant recipient was given three-drug immunosuppression consisting of prednisone, tacrolimus, and mycophenolate. Study-level results and caveats: Post-transplant increases in aged-phenotype cells were observed regardless of clone size, following viremia and occurring earlier in large clones (days 200-264) than in small clones. TEMRA cells made up a larger share of large clones, and the seven largest clones (around 1,900 cells) gained aged and TEMRA cells while losing TCM cells. Because CD57 was not measured in the sequencing data, a conservative gene-based aging definition was used instead.

What the time point label conveys for this sample: five sample-tagged time points from pre-transplant (day -1) to day 368 post-transplant, pooled. After thawing, PBMC were stimulated with a CMV IE-1 overlapping peptide library for roughly 13 hours, with no transport inhibitors added. After thawing, cells were rested overnight and were then stimulated in R10 medium with CD28/CD49d costimulation. The IE-1 peptide library was composed of 15-amino-acid peptides with overlaps of 11 amino acids. Each time point was barcoded with BD Single-Cell Multiplexing Kit Sample Tags, pooled, and stained with oligo-conjugated anti-CD45RA plus sorting antibodies. A BD FACSAria III was used to sort CMV-responsive CD8+CD137+ and CD4+CD154+ T cells at 4-way purity. Blood samples were drawn into EDTA vacutainers and processed by Ficoll gradient within 1-24 hours. The library relied on single-cell sequencing. Sequenced using an Illumina NovaSeq 6000. For cell capture and library preparation, the team used the BD Rhapsody Targeted mRNA and AbSeq Reagent Kit in a microwell format. The libraries included TCR, sample tags, AbSeq, and targeted mRNA drawn from the Human T-Cell Expression Panel together with custom TOX and TOX2 primers. Sequencing of the libraries was done on an Illumina NovaSeq. From the authors' description of their analysis: The analysis covered 10468 cells in total, of which 7076 were CD8 T cells and about 4,500 were CD8 T cells with an identifiable TCR CDR3. The BD Rhapsody Targeted Analysis Pipeline, including V(D)J processing, was run on the Seven Bridges Genomics platform to process the raw data. Quality control, Sample Tag demultiplexing with Lex-BDSMK, clone identification with VDJ Explorer, and Seurat clustering were all done in SeqGeq 1.6.0. Clones comprising <1% of CD8 T cells were considered non-expanded; clones comprising >2.5% of the sample were considered clonal expansions. TCRdb reprocessing: public reads trimmed at Q25 with fastp, clones called with MiXCR, in-frame beta chains kept. Each CDR3 protein gets just one entry, which takes the most common genes and DNA from the rows behind it. The V and J calls come from TCRdb's annotation, not from the publication. The sample records 20,000 to 25,000 distinct CDR3 sequences, roughly 36% of which are singletons. Of the sample, less than 30% falls within the top ten clones.

Via the germline V gene (reference sequence), CDR1 is LGHDT and CDR2 YNNKEL. CDR3 length: 14 amino acids, cysteine to phenylalanine. Only the CDR3 DNA is retained, 42 bases long and in frame from the first base. V is cut by 5 bases and J by 2 bases, and the space between the germline ends is 12 bases. The V gene is TRBV3-1 and the J gene is TRBJ1-1; the D gene cannot be named for sure. The TCR originated in a female donor who had a heart transplant and CMV viremia. The material sequenced was CMV peptide-activated CD4+ and CD8+ T cells sorted from blood, taken at five time points, pooled. The intended sense of this specimen's cell subset or site label: sorted CD8+CD137+ and CD4+CD154+ T cells after around 12 h CMV IE-1 peptide stimulation. The DNA sequence is TGTGCCAGCAGCACCCGGGGAAGCAACACTGAAGCTTTCTTT. This yields the protein CASSTRGSNTEAFF.